This T cell receptor (beta chain) was sequenced for a study of cytomegalovirus exposure and HLA in healthy donors. PCR amplification relied on 60 Vbeta primers (plus 13 Jbeta primers). TCRdb's table, derived via immunoSEQ multiplex PCR, lists solely in-frame clones and lacks some. The table has roughly 170,000 clones, 80% seen once. Trimming at V came to 0 bases and at J to 4 bases, leaving 11 bases not matched to a gene. The CDR3 has 17 residues. Germline CDR1 and CDR2: SGHDN and FVKESK. The rearrangement links TRBV14 to TRBJ2-5; TRBD2 aligns across 7 bases. The clonotype was recovered from a woman aged 50 to 60 in good health and CMV-seropositive. The specimen was PBMCs. The CDR3 loop is CASSQDSRGGGRETQYF. The CDR3 coding sequence is TGTGCCAGCAGCCAAGATTCTCGTGGGGGAGGGAGAGAGACCCAGTACTTC.